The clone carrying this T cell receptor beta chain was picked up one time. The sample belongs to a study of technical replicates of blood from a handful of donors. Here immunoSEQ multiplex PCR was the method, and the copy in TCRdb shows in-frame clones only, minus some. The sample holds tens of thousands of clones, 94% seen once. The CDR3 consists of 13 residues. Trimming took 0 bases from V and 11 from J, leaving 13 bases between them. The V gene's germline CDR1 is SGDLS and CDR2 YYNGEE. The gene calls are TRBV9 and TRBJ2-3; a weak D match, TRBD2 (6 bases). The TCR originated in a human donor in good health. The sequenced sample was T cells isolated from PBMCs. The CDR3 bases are TGTGCCAGCAGCGTAGAGGACGGGAGCGGGCAGTATTTT. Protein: CASSVEDGSGQYF.